This passage covers 8 T cell receptor beta chains from one sample sequenced in a study of shared clonotypes between healthy human individuals. CD45RO-negative, CCR7-positively selected cells formed the naive CD8 fraction, excluding terminally differentiated effector memory CD45RA+ cells. TCRdb keeps only in-frame clones here, not all; method: immunoSEQ multiplex PCR. This table has about 2.1 million clones, 93% appearing once. The source material was naive CD8+ T cells from PBMCs. The origin of the receptors is a man between 18 and 29 years old in good health. Some clones in this sample may be carry-over from other donors' samples.

The J gene is TRBJ1-4, the V gene TRBV27; no firm D call. The CDR3 is made up of 14 amino acids. The V end lost 3 bases, the J end lost 1 base, and 6 bases lay between the germline ends. CDR1 MNHEY and CDR2 SMNVEV come from the germline V gene (reference sequence). Here the CDR3 reads CASSFRETNEKLFF. The CDR3 nucleotides are TGTGCCAGCAGTTTCCGGGAAACTAATGAAAAACTGTTTTTT.

The chain uses TRBV2 and TRBJ2-1, with TRBD2 matching over 10 bases. Per the germline V gene, CDR1 is SNHLY and CDR2 is FYNNEI. Germline trimming cut 8 bases from V and 8 bases from J; bases unmatched to any gene: 9. The length of the CDR3 is 14 residues. The CDR3 spells CASFLSGRVDEQFF. The CDR3, as DNA: TGTGCCAGCTTTTTAAGCGGGAGGGTAGATGAGCAGTTCTTC.

V usage is TRBV5-1 and J usage is TRBJ1-2, with D possibly matching TRBD1 (6 bases). Per the germline V gene, CDR1 is SGHRS and CDR2 is YFSETQ. The V gene lost 2 bases and the J gene lost 7 bases, with 27 bases spanning the gap. The CDR3 covers 18 residues. The CDR3 DNA reads TGCGCCAGCAGCTTTGGCCTCAATGTGAAGAGGGGGACGTCTGGCTACACCTTC. Encoded protein: CASSFGLNVKRGTSGYTF.

The gene calls are TRBV5-6 and TRBJ2-3; D not certain. From germline, CDR1 is SGHDT and CDR2 YYEEEE. CDR3 length equals 17 residues. Trimming shortened V by 1 base and J by 0 bases, and 15 bases separated the two germline ends. The CDR3 sequence: CASSLYLILRSTDTQYF. CDR3 coding DNA: TGTGCCAGCAGCTTGTACTTGATTCTCCGAAGCACAGATACGCAGTATTTT.

The chain combines TRBV4-3 with TRBJ2-7; 10 nucleotides agree with TRBD1. The CDR3 loop spans 15 amino acids. V trimming: 2 bases; J trimming: 0 bases; junction bases outside the gene matches: 1. Germline CDR1 and CDR2: LGHNA and YSLEER. Written as DNA, the CDR3 is TGCGCCAGCAGCCAATGGACAGGGGGCTCCTACGAGCAGTACTTC. Translation gives CASSQWTGGSYEQYF.

This clone appeared a few times. The J gene is TRBJ1-1, the V gene TRBV14; no clear D gene. The CDR3 runs 14 residues. The V gene's germline CDR1 is SGHDN and CDR2 FVKESK. Trimming took off 1 base at V and 4 bases at J, with 10 bases between the two ends. CDR3 nucleotides: TGTGCCAGCAGCCAAGGCCGAGGAAGCACTGAAGCTTTCTTT. Protein: CASSQGRGSTEAFF.

V is TRBV9 and J is TRBJ2-2; the D call may be TRBD1 or TRBD2 (5 bases each). The CDR3 is 16 amino acids. The V gene's germline CDR1 is SGDLS and CDR2 YYNGEE. V lost 4 bases and J 0 bases, leaving 13 bases between the germline ends. Here the CDR3 reads CASSPWDHANTGELFF. CDR3 sequence (DNA): TGTGCCAGCAGCCCTTGGGACCACGCGAACACCGGGGAGCTGTTTTTT.

V gene TRBV19 combines with J gene TRBJ2-7, with TRBD2 matching 7 bases. The CDR3 contains 15 residues. V trimming: 5 bases; J trimming: 1 base; junction bases outside the gene matches: 8. Germline assignment: CDR1 LNHDA and CDR2 SQIVND (reference sequence). CDR3 DNA: TGTGCCAGTAGTGCCGGACTAGGAAGGTCCTACGAGCAGTACTTC. Amino acid sequence: CASSAGLGRSYEQYF.